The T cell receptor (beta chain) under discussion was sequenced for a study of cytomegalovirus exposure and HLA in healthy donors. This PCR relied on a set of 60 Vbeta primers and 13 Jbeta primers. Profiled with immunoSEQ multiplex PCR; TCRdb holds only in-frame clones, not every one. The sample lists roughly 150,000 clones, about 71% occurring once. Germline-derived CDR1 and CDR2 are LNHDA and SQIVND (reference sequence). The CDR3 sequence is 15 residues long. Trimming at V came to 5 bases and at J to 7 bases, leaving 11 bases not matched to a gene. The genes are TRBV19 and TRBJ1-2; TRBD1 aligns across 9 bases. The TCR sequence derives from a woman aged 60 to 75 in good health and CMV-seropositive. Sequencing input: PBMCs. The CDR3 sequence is CASSQNRGLSVGYTF. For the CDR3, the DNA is TGTGCCAGTAGTCAAAACAGGGGGCTTTCGGTTGGCTACACCTTC.